Following are 23 T cell receptor beta chains from one sample sequenced in a study of metastatic and nonmetastatic thyroid tumors. Thyroid surgery took place with no prior treatment in any patient. TCRdb used MiXCR to call clones anew from the PCR reads. In the table there are approximately 65,000 clones, under 5% of which are singletons. Specimen: blood. The receptors come from a female donor with papillary thyroid cancer or a benign thyroid nodule (not recorded which). Some clones in this sample may be carry-over from other donors' samples.

This clone has ten or more counts. This sequence joins TRBV5-1 and TRBJ1-2; a possible D gene is TRBD1 (5 bases). With 4 bases removed from V and 4 bases from J, the gap between germline ends came to 23 bases. The CDR3 is made up of 17 amino acids. The germline CDR1 and CDR2 sequences are SGHRS and YFSETQ. Here the CDR3 DNA reads TGCGCCAGCAGCCTGGACGACCGGGACCTTAACCTCTATGGCTACACCTTC. It encodes CASSLDDRDLNLYGYTF.

The table lists this clone with many counts. The chain recombines TRBV30 with TRBJ1-4; possible D gene TRBD1, 6 bases. Germline values: CDR1 GTSNPN, CDR2 SVGIG (reference sequence). V was shortened by 0 bases and J by 2 bases, with 19 bases between the two germline ends. There are 18 residues in the CDR3. CDR3: CAWSVRDTARKTNEKLFF. The CDR3 DNA is TGTGCCTGGAGTGTAAGGGACACTGCTAGAAAGACTAATGAAAAACTGTTTTTT.

A remark on this clone: The junction departs from the called germline gene at one end, perhaps through a read error. The chain links TRBV28 to TRBJ1-1, with D possibly being TRBD1 (6 bases). CDR1 is MDHEN and CDR2 is SYDVKM in the germline V gene. CDR3 length equals 15 residues. DNA of the CDR3: TGTGCCAGCAGTCCCGCTGGGGGGCAAGGCACTGAATCTTTCTTT. Protein: CASSPAGGQGTESFF.

This clone was detected only a few times. The chain links TRBV28 to TRBJ1-2; possibly TRBD1 for D (6 bases). The germline V and J ends were trimmed by 3 bases and 5 bases, with 13 bases remaining between them. CDR1 MDHEN and CDR2 SYDVKM come from the germline V gene. There are 14 residues in the CDR3. CDR3 sequence: CASSFPGTWYGYTF. The CDR3 nucleotides are TGTGCCAGCAGTTTTCCCGGGACATGGTATGGCTACACCTTC.

This clone was found many times. The chain's CDR3 is CASSYRLAATDTQYF. The CDR3 DNA is TGTGCCAGCAGCTACCGACTAGCGGCCACAGATACGCAGTATTTT. V is TRBV9 and J is TRBJ2-3; 9 bases line up with TRBD2. Germline CDR1 SGDLS, CDR2 YYNGEE. Trimming at V came to 4 bases and at J to 2 bases, leaving 5 bases not matched to a gene. This CDR3 spans 15 amino acids.

This clone was recorded many times. This rearrangement joins TRBV5-1 to TRBJ2-3; 12 bases are shared with TRBD2. V trimming: 4 bases; J trimming: 2 bases; junction bases outside the gene matches: 5. The CDR3 has 16 amino acids. Germline CDR1 is SGHRS and CDR2 is YFSETQ. CDR3 coding DNA: TGCGCCAGCAGCACAGGACTAGCGGGGATCACAGATACGCAGTATTTT. Amino acids: CASSTGLAGITDTQYF.

In the case of this clone: This may stem from a read error, because a much larger clone lies one nucleotide away. The genes are TRBV10-3 and TRBJ1-4; 7 bases are shared with TRBD1. Germline values: CDR1 ENHRY, CDR2 SYGVKD. V was clipped by 6 bases and J by 7 bases; unmatched bases: 17. The CDR3 has 17 amino acids. Here the CDR3 reads CAIRPGQWSPEVEKLFF. As DNA, the CDR3 is TGTGCCATCAGACCGGGACAGTGGAGTCCTGAAGTTGAAAAACTGTTTTTT.

This clone was counted ten times or more. The rearrangement uses TRBV15 and TRBJ2-5; the D gene is possibly TRBD2 (5 bases). The CDR3 loop spans 13 amino acids. Germline V gene sequence: CDR1 LNHNV, CDR2 YYDKDF (reference sequence). Trimming shortened V by 0 bases and J by 4 bases, and 6 bases separated the two germline ends. The CDR3 loop is CATSRDEGETQYF. CDR3 in DNA: TGTGCCACCAGCAGAGATGAGGGAGAGACCCAGTACTTC.

This clone has a count of ten or more. J is TRBJ2-5 and V is TRBV10-2; 16 positions agree with TRBD2. V trimming: 6 bases; J trimming: 5 bases; junction bases outside the gene matches: 12. CDR3 size: 18 residues. Germline CDR1 WSHSY, CDR2 SAAADI. Here the CDR3 DNA reads TGCGCCAGCAGCCCGGGACTAGCGGGAGGGTTTAGTTGGGAGACCCAGTACTTC. It codes for CASSPGLAGGFSWETQYF.

At least ten counts were recorded for this clone. The gene calls are TRBV10-2 and TRBJ2-2; D gene ambiguous. The CDR3 is 15 residues long. Germline V gene lookup returns CDR1 WSHSY and CDR2 SAAADI. Trimming removed 4 bases at V and 7 bases at J, with 16 bases between. CDR3 in amino acids: CASSVSQARSGELFF. DNA of the CDR3: TGCGCCAGCAGTGTATCCCAGGCTCGGAGCGGGGAGCTGTTTTTT.

The chain carries TRBV18 and TRBJ1-5; 11 nucleotides line up with TRBD1. The germline gives CDR1 KGHSH, CDR2 LQKENI. Unmatched junction bases numbered 6, after V lost 8 bases and J lost 3 bases. The CDR3 runs to 15 residues. The CDR3 DNA follows: TGTGCCAGCCAGCCGGGACAGGGGGTCAATCAGCCCCAGCATTTT. Translating it yields CASQPGQGVNQPQHF.

This clone was picked up many times. V usage is TRBV28 and J usage is TRBJ2-1; D is unresolved. The CDR3 contains 12 residues. Trimming stripped 5 bases from V and 8 bases from J, with 10 bases between. Germline CDR1 is MDHEN and CDR2 is SYDVKM. CDR3 sequence reads: CASSPPLYEQFF. The CDR3 region has the DNA TGTGCCAGCAGTCCCCCGCTCTATGAGCAGTTCTTC.

In its sample, this clone was seen a few times. The genes are TRBV12-3 or TRBV12-4 and TRBJ2-3; 12 nucleotides line up with TRBD2. The CDR3 is 20 residues long. V shed 2 bases and J 3 bases; nucleotides not matched to a gene: 15. The CDR3 DNA follows: TGTGCCAGCAGTTTACGGGGGACTAGCGGGCCATCCTTGTGGACAGATACGCAGTATTTT. Translating it yields CASSLRGTSGPSLWTDTQYF.

In its sample, this clone was seen many times. This chain joins TRBV6-1 and TRBJ2-7; D is possibly TRBD2 (6 bases). Germline V CDR1 and CDR2: MNHNS, SASEGT. V dropped 8 bases and J dropped 6 bases, with 14 bases sitting between them. The CDR3 extends over 12 amino acids. CDR3 in DNA: TGTGCCAGCGGGCCCCTCGGGGGCGAGCAGTACTTC. This codes for CASGPLGGEQYF.

The sample holds many counts of this clone. The V gene is TRBV6-1, the J gene TRBJ1-2; unclear D gene. Trimming took 2 bases from V and 0 from J, leaving 10 bases between them. Germline CDR1 is MNHNS and CDR2 is SASEGT. The CDR3 sequence is 15 residues long. This CDR3 is CASSEQSQTNYGYTF. CDR3 sequence (DNA): TGTGCCAGCAGTGAACAGTCCCAAACTAACTATGGCTACACCTTC.

This clone was detected a few times. Relative to the germline gene, one junction end is altered; a read error may explain this. Other DNA sequences in the same sample also yield this CDR3. The chain recombines TRBV15 with TRBJ1-4; 9 bases fit TRBD1. CDR3 length: 16 amino acids. The V gene's germline CDR1 is LNHNV and CDR2 YYDKDF (reference sequence). CDR3 DNA: TGTGCCACCAGCAGACTTCCGGGACAGGGTAATGAGAAACTGTTTTTT. This sequence encodes CATSRLPGQGNEKLFF.

Only a few counts were recorded for this clone. A much bigger clone sits one base away, suggesting this may be a read error. The chain carries TRBV2 and TRBJ2-5; 13 nucleotides match TRBD2. V was clipped by 1 base and J by 10 bases; unmatched bases: 12. This CDR3 spans 17 amino acids. Germline CDR1 reads SNHLY; CDR2 reads FYNNEI. CDR3 sequence (DNA): TGTGCCAGCAGTGAAGTAATGGTACTAGCGGGGGGGTCGGTCCAGTACTTC. Its translation: CASSEVMVLAGGSVQYF.

At least ten counts were recorded for this clone. The chain recombines TRBV11-3 with TRBJ2-5, with TRBD1 matching over 7 bases. This CDR3 has 14 residues. The J segment lost 1 base and the V segment lost 3 bases, leaving 2 bases of the junction unmatched. Per germline, CDR1 SGHNT and CDR2 YENEEA. The CDR3 DNA reads as TGTGCCAGCAGCTTGGACAGGCTCCAAGAGACCCAGTACTTC. Translated: CASSLDRLQETQYF.

This clone was counted ten times or more. This rearrangement joins TRBV6-1 to TRBJ1-1; possibly TRBD1 for D (6 bases). CDR1 and CDR2 (germline): MNHNS, SASEGT. The V end lost 5 bases, the J end lost 4 bases, and 14 bases lay between the germline ends. The CDR3 length is 14 residues. CDR3 nucleotide sequence: TGTGCCAGCAGTCCAACAGGGAGGGGCACTGAAGCTTTCTTT. Translation gives CASSPTGRGTEAFF.

This clone was seen a few times. The chain uses TRBV27 and TRBJ1-1, with a tentative D call TRBD1 (5 bases). The V gene lost 6 bases and the J gene lost 5 bases, with 16 bases spanning the gap. This CDR3 has 14 amino acids. Germline V gene sequence: CDR1 MNHEY, CDR2 SMNVEV (reference sequence). The CDR3 nucleotides are TGTGCCAGCAGGAATACATGGGGCTTTACTGAAGCTTTCTTT. Translation gives CASRNTWGFTEAFF.

This clone was seen repeatedly, ten times or more. At the DNA level, this CDR3 is encoded by other sequences in the same sample as well. This chain links TRBV4-1 with TRBJ2-1; the match to TRBD2 covers 8 bases. This CDR3 contains 18 residues. The germline gives CDR1 MGHRA, CDR2 YSYEKL. J gave up 8 bases and V 0 bases, and 15 bases lay outside the gene matches. The CDR3 coding sequence is TGCGCCAGCAGCCAAGACCCCTACTACAGCGGGAGAGTAGATGAGCAGTTCTTC. Its translation is CASSQDPYYSGRVDEQFF.

The CDR3 reads CASRASDGSYEQYF. The CDR3 nucleotides are TGTGCCAGTAGGGCGAGCGACGGATCCTACGAGCAGTACTTC. The V and J genes are TRBV19 and TRBJ2-7, with D hard to call. V lost 6 bases and J 1 base, leaving 13 bases between the germline ends. The CDR3 runs to 14 residues. In germline, CDR1 is LNHDA, CDR2 SQIVND (reference sequence).

The chain uses TRBV6-2 or TRBV6-3 and TRBJ2-7; 9 bases line up with TRBD1. The CDR3 totals 15 residues. Losses at the gene ends were 6 bases for V and 3 bases for J; bases not matched to a gene: 9. Germline lookup yields CDR1 MNHEY and CDR2 SVGEGT. The CDR3 protein is CASSSPGQGHYEQYF. In DNA, the CDR3 is TGTGCCAGCAGCTCTCCGGGACAGGGTCACTACGAGCAGTACTTC.